This TCR beta chain derives from a study of blood T cell repertoires in COVID-19. Background on the study: Acute and convalescent COVID-19 samples came from the United States, Italy and Spain. T cells, B-cell-depleted T cells, or PBMCs supplied cDNA or gDNA.

In the original workflow: How many nucleated cells were present was estimated from reference gene primer amplification. TCRdb's table, derived via immunoSEQ multiplex PCR, lists solely in-frame clones and lacks some. V, J and clone size derive from that table, while D and trimming were established from the DNA sequence. The profile shows about 130,000 clones, roughly three quarters of them singletons. Worth noting for this clone: A single base is all that separates this from a far larger clone, so a read error is likely.

Sequences were obtained from peripheral blood. This clonotype was sampled from a middle-aged man with active or convalescent COVID-19.

CDR3 coding DNA: TGTGCCAGCAGTTTCGGGAGCACTGAAGCTTTCTTT. Its protein is CASSFGSTEAFF. The chain uses TRBV12-3 or TRBV12-4 and TRBJ1-1, with D uncertain. The germline V and J ends were trimmed by 3 bases and 4 bases, with 6 bases remaining between them. The CDR3 sequence is 12 residues long.